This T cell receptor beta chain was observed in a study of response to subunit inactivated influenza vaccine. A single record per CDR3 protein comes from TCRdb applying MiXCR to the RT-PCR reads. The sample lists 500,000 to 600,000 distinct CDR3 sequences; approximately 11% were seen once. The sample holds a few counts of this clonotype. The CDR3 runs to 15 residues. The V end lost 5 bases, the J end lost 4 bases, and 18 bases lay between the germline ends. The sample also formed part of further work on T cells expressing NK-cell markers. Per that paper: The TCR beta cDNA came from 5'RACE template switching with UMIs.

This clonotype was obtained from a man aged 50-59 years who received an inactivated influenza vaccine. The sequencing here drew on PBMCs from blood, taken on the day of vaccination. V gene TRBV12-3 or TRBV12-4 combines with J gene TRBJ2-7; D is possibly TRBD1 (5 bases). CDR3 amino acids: CASSPGQPLQYEQYF. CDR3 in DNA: TGTGCCAGCAGTCCCGGACAACCCTTACAGTACGAGCAGTACTTC.